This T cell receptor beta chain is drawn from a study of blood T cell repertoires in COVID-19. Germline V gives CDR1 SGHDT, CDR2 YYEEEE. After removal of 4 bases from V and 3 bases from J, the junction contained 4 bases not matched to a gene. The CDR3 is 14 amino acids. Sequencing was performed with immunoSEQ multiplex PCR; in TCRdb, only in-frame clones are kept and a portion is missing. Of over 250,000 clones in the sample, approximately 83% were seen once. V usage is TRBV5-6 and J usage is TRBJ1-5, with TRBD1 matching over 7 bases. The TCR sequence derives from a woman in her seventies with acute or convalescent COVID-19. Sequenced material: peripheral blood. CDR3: CASSLGTVNQPQHF. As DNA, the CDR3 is TGTGCCAGCAGCCTCGGGACAGTCAATCAGCCCCAGCATTTT.